This T cell receptor beta chain stems from a study of T cells in Graves' hyperthyroidism and ophthalmopathy. From RNA transcripts, TCR beta CDR3 regions were amplified. With the HTBI primer set, the TCR CDR3 went through a first round of RT-PCR. A single record per CDR3 protein comes from TCRdb applying MiXCR to the multiplex PCR reads. The sample contains under 750,000 distinct CDR3 sequences, roughly a sixth of which appear only once. Germline V lookup: CDR1 MNHEY, CDR2 SMNVEV (reference sequence). With 4 bases removed from V and 3 bases from J, the gap between germline ends came to 16 bases. This CDR3 contains 16 residues. Whole-study results and caveats: Peripheral blood also featured most of the thyroid clonotypes expanded above 0.001.

The source of the PBMCs was less than 12 ml of fresh peripheral blood. This clonotype was found a few times. The antigen is unknown. V usage is TRBV27 and J usage is TRBJ1-5; D perhaps matches TRBD1 (5 bases). The origin of this receptor is a woman aged 45-65 years with Graves' hyperthyroidism that later progressed to Graves' ophthalmopathy. Material: blood. The CDR3 DNA reads as TGTGCCAGCAGTTCAACCGGGGGACGGTACAATCAGCCCCAGCATTTT. Amino acids: CASSSTGGRYNQPQHF.